The 16 T cell receptor beta chains reported below all come from one sample, sequenced in a study of T cells in narcolepsy (dated by TCRdb to the late 2010s). The library was built by means of the immunoSEQ multiplex PCR assay. TCRdb's version of the immuneACCESS table is confined to in-frame rearrangements and falls short of the full clone set. An unresolved V gene accounts for under half of the shortfall where checked; the remainder is of unknown origin. Recorded for this sample are some 30,000 clones; 75% to 85% of them occurred a single time. The ten biggest clones cover about 1.2% of the sample. Sequenced sample: CD45RA- memory CD4+ T cells from PBMCs. Taken with the paper, the label for cell subset or site translates to: memory T cells sorted ex vivo from peripheral blood. The receptors derive from a human donor with narcolepsy.

The V gene is TRBV2, the J gene TRBJ1-2; D is unclear. This CDR3 spans 20 amino acids. V lost 6 bases and J lost 8, with 37 bases in between. The germline V gene encodes CDR1 SNHLY and CDR2 FYNNEI. The CDR3 region has the DNA TGTGCCAGCAGAGACCGGACGGCCGCTTTTAGAGGTCGGCTCTTGGGGGGCTACACCTTC. It yields the protein CASRDRTAAFRGRLLGGYTF. Full variable domain (outside the CDR3, taken from reference TRBV2 and TRBJ1-2): EPEVTQTPSHQVTQMGQEVILRCVPISNHLYFYWYRQILGQKVEFLVSFYNNEISEKSEIFDDQFSVERPDGSNFTLKIRSTKLEDSAMYFCASRDRTAAFRGRLLGGYTFGSGTRLTVV.

The chain couples TRBV6-5 to TRBJ1-6; weak D call: TRBD1 (5 bases). The CDR3 covers 15 residues. The germline gives CDR1 MNHEY, CDR2 SVGAGI. Trimming took off 6 bases at V and 8 bases at J, with 17 bases between the two ends. Written as DNA, the CDR3 is TGTGCCAGCAGGGTTTGGGACTCCCTTTATTCACCCCTCCACTTT. It specifies CASRVWDSLYSPLHF.

This chain links TRBV6-1 with TRBJ2-5; D gene uncertain. The DNA end lines up better with TRBJ2-7; the J call may be wrong. The CDR3 spans 10 residues. Germline CDR1 reads MNHNS; CDR2 reads SASEGT. CDR3 residues: CASHKNEQYF. The CDR3 DNA follows: TGTGCCAGCCACAAGAACGAGCAGTACTTC.

V usage is TRBV6-1 and J usage is TRBJ2-5; possibly TRBD2 for D (5 bases). Germline V gives CDR1 MNHNS, CDR2 SASEGT. This CDR3 region has 14 residues. V lost 2 bases, J lost 2 bases, and 9 bases lay in between. The CDR3 loop reads CASSEYGGQETQYF. In DNA, the CDR3 is TGTGCCAGCAGTGAATATGGCGGGCAAGAGACCCAGTACTTC.

This rearrangement joins TRBV2 to TRBJ2-3, with 10 nucleotides matching TRBD1. The CDR3 sequence is 16 residues long. Germline CDR1 SNHLY, CDR2 FYNNEI. The V segment lost 7 bases and the J segment 0 bases; nucleotides outside the gene matches: 7. The chain's CDR3 is CASIRQGAGSTDTQYF. For the CDR3, the DNA is TGTGCCAGCATAAGACAGGGGGCGGGAAGCACAGATACGCAGTATTTT.

The chain employs TRBV30 and TRBJ1-5; D possibly corresponds to TRBD1 (5 bases). The length of the CDR3 is 15 residues. The V gene lost 0 bases and the J gene lost 6 bases, with 15 bases spanning the gap. Germline V gives CDR1 GTSNPN, CDR2 SVGIG (reference sequence). In DNA form, the CDR3 reads TGTGCCTGGAGTGTACGGGGGGAACGACTTCAGCCCCAGCATTTT. Translation: CAWSVRGERLQPQHF.

The chain couples TRBV21-1 to TRBJ2-1; the tabulated D call, TRBD1, remains unverified against the DNA. TRBV21-1 is designated a pseudogene. This CDR3 region has 17 residues. CDR3 nucleotide sequence: TGTGCCAGCAGCTCCGAGAGTCAGGACAGCATGCCCGATGAGCAGTTCTTC. It is translated as CASSSESQDSMPDEQFF.

The rearrangement uses TRBV5-4 and TRBJ1-3; unclear D gene. V was trimmed by 4 bases and J by 0 bases, leaving 11 bases between them. In germline, CDR1 is SGHNT, CDR2 YYREEE (reference sequence). The CDR3 length is 15 residues. The CDR3 DNA reads TGTGCCAGCAGCCCGCACGGGTCCTCTGGAAACACCATATATTTT. This sequence encodes CASSPHGSSGNTIYF. The complete variable domain, with remaining parts taken from reference TRBV5-4 and TRBJ1-3, reads ETGVTQSPTHLIKTRGQQVTLRCSSQSGHNTVSWYQQALGQGPQFIFQYYREEENGRGNFPPRFSGLQFPNYSSELNVNALELDDSALYLCASSPHGSSGNTIYFGEGSWLTVV.

This chain links TRBV6-5 with TRBJ1-2, with TRBD1 as a possible D gene (6 bases). Trimming left V 5 bases short and J 4 bases short, with 14 bases between. Germline lookup yields CDR1 MNHEY and CDR2 SVGAGI. CDR3 length: 14 residues. This CDR3 is CASSGQLSPYGYTF. The CDR3 DNA sequence: TGTGCCAGCAGTGGACAGCTTTCCCCCTATGGCTACACCTTC.

CDR3: CAWSFPNKMNTEAFF. The CDR3 DNA sequence: TGTGCCTGGAGTTTCCCGAACAAGATGAACACTGAAGCTTTCTTT. This chain uses TRBV30 with TRBJ1-1; D is uncertain. Germline loops: CDR1 GTSNPN, CDR2 SVGIG (reference sequence). The CDR3 sequence is 15 residues long. V was trimmed by 2 bases and J by 0 bases, leaving 13 bases between them.

This chain joins TRBV6-5 and TRBJ2-7; D is ambiguous. The CDR3 covers 13 residues. With 7 bases removed from V and 2 bases from J, the gap between germline ends came to 12 bases. The germline V gene encodes CDR1 MNHEY and CDR2 SVGAGI. The CDR3 reads CASKGSETYEQYF. CDR3 in DNA: TGTGCCAGCAAAGGGTCGGAAACCTACGAGCAGTACTTC.

The V and J genes are TRBV28 and TRBJ1-6; D might be TRBD1 (6 bases). The germline V and J ends were trimmed by 7 bases and 9 bases, with 19 bases remaining between them. This CDR3 region has 15 residues. Germline V CDR1 and CDR2: MDHEN, SYDVKM. The CDR3 spells CASTLKVGGGSPLHF. The CDR3 DNA reads TGTGCCAGCACCCTTAAGGTAGGGGGTGGTTCACCCCTCCACTTT.

This rearrangement joins TRBV30 to TRBJ2-5, with TRBD2 matching over 12 bases. With 5 bases clipped from V and 1 base from J, the junction kept 2 bases outside the gene matches. The CDR3 has 14 amino acids. The germline CDR1 and CDR2 sequences are GTSNPN and SVGIG (reference sequence). The DNA for the CDR3 is TGTGCCTGGCGACTAGCGGGGGCCCAAGAGACCCAGTACTTC. Translation gives CAWRLAGAQETQYF. Looking up the rest from reference TRBV30 and TRBJ2-5 gives the full variable domain: SQTIHQWPATLVQPVGSPLSLECTVEGTSNPNLYWYRQAAGRGLQLLFYSVGIGQISSEVPQNLSASRPQDRQFILSSKKLLLSDSGFYLCAWRLAGAQETQYFGPGTRLLVL.

This chain joins TRBV28 and TRBJ2-7, with 7 bases matching TRBD1. V lost 7 bases, J lost 5 bases, and 14 bases stayed unmatched. Germline V gene sequence: CDR1 MDHEN, CDR2 SYDVKM. The CDR3 is made up of 15 amino acids. The CDR3 coding sequence is TGTGCCAGCACCCGGTCCGACAGGGAGTCCCACGAGCAGTACTTC. It translates to CASTRSDRESHEQYF.

The chain joins TRBV4-1 to TRBJ1-1, with D tentatively TRBD1 (5 bases). The ends were cut back, 5 bases at V and 1 base at J, with 11 bases in the middle. The CDR3 extends over 14 amino acids. The germline gives CDR1 MGHRA, CDR2 YSYEKL. In nucleotides, the CDR3 is TGCGCCAGCAGCGGGGGTGAGAAGAACACTGAAGCTTTCTTT. It translates to CASSGGEKNTEAFF.

This chain connects TRBV7-6 to TRBJ1-4, with D possibly being TRBD1 (5 bases). V was cut by 4 bases and J by 4 bases, with 13 bases left in between. In germline, CDR1 is SGHVS, CDR2 FNYEAQ. This CDR3 contains 15 residues. CDR3 nucleotides: TGTGCCAGCAGCTCCGTCGACAGATATAATGAAAAACTGTTTTTT. This sequence encodes CASSSVDRYNEKLFF.